The clone carrying this T cell receptor (beta chain) has only a few counts. These data belong to a study of blood T cells in healthy people across ages. Through a sample-barcoded 5' primer and a J-beta primer mix, a second PCR was run for roughly 6 to 11 cycles. Using its own MiXCR run on the 5' RACE reads, TCRdb lists one record per CDR3 protein. The top ten hold 3% of the sample, which has about 780,000 distinct CDR3 sequences, around 25% seen once. CDR1 is SGHRS and CDR2 is YFSETQ in the germline V gene. With 4 bases clipped from V and 1 base from J, the junction kept 12 bases outside the gene matches. The CDR3 totals 17 residues. These data also featured in a second study, about T cells of mothers and their children.

The receptor was isolated from a boy aged 5-17 years in good health. The chain is built from TRBV5-1 and TRBJ1-1; 8 bases fit TRBD1. The sample comprised blood. Here the CDR3 reads CASSIPGQASGNTEAFF. The CDR3 region has the DNA TGCGCCAGCAGCATCCCGGGACAGGCCTCCGGGAACACTGAAGCTTTCTTT. Using reference TRBV5-1 and TRBJ1-1 for the parts outside the CDR3, the full variable domain is KAGVTQTPRYLIKTRGQQVTLSCSPISGHRSVSWYQQTPGQGLQFLFEYFSETQRNKGNFPGRFSGRQFSNSRSEMNVSTLELGDSALYLCASSIPGQASGNTEAFFGQGTRLTVV.